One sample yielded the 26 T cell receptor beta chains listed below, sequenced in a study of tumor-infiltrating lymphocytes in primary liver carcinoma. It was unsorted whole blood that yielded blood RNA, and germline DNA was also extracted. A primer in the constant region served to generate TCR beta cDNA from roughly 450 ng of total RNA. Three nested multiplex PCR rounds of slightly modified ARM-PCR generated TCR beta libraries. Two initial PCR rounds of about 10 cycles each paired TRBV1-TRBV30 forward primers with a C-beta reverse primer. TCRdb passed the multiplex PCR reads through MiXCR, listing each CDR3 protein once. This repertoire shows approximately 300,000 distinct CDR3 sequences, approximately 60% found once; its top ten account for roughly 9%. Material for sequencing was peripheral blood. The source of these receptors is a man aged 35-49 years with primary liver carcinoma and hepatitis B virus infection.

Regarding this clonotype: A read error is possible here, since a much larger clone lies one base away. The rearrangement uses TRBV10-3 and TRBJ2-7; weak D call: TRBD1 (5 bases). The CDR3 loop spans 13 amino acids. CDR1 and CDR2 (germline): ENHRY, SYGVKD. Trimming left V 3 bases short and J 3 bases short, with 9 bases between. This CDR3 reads CAISEGANYEQYF. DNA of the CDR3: TGTGCCATCAGTGAAGGGGCCAACTACGAGCAGTACTTC.

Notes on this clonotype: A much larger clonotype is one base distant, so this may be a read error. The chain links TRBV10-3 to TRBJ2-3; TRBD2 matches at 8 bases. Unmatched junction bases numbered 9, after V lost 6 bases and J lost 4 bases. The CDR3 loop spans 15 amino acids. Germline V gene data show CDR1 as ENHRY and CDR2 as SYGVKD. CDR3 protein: CAIRTGLAGADTQYF. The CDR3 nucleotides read TGTGCCATCAGAACAGGACTAGCAGGGGCAGATACGCAGTATTTT.

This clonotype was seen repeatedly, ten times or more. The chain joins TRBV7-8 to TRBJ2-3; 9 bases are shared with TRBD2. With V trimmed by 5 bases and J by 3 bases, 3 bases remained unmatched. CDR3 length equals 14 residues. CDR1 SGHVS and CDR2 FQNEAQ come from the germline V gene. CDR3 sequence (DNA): TGTGCCAGCAGCCGAAGCGGGAGGACAGATACGCAGTATTTT. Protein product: CASSRSGRTDTQYF. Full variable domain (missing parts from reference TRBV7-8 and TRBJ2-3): GAGVSQSPRYKVAKRGQDVALRCDPISGHVSLFWYQQALGQGPEFLTYFQNEAQLDKSGLPSDRFFAERPEGSVSTLKIQRTQQEDSAVYLCASSRSGRTDTQYFGPGTRLTVL.

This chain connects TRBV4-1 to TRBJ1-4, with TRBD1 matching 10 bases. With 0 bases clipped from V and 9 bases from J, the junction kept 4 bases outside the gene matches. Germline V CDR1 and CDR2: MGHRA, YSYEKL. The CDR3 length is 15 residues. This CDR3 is CASSQEGQGMKKLFF. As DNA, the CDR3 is TGCGCCAGCAGCCAAGAGGGACAGGGGATGAAAAAACTGTTTTTT.

Here the CDR3 reads CASRDTFKYEQYF. DNA for the CDR3: TGTGCCAGCAGGGACACCTTTAAGTACGAGCAGTACTTC. The chain couples TRBV2 to TRBJ2-7; D perhaps matches TRBD1 (5 bases). V lost 6 bases and J 4 bases, leaving 13 bases between the germline ends. The CDR3 spans 13 residues. Germline CDR1 reads SNHLY; CDR2 reads FYNNEI.

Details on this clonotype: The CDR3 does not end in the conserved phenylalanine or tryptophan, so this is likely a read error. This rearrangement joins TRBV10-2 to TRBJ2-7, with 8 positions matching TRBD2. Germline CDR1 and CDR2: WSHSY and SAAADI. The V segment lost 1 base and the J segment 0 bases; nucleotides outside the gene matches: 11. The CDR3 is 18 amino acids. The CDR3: CASSELAGGPGGSYEQYI. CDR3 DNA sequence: TGCGCCAGCAGTGAGTTGGCGGGAGGCCCCGGCGGCTCCTACGAGCAGTACATC.

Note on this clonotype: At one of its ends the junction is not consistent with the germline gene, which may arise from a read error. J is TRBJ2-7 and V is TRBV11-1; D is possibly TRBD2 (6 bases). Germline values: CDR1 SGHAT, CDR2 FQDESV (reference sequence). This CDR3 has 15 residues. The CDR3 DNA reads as TGTGCCAGCAGCTTAAGTAGTGGGAGGACTGGAGAGCAGCACTTC. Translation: CASSLSSGRTGEQHF.

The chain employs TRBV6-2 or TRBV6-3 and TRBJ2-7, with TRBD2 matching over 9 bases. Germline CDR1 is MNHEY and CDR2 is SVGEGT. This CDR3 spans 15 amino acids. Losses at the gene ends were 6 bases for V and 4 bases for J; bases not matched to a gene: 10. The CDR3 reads CASRDIAGAAYEQYF. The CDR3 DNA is TGTGCCAGCAGGGACATAGCGGGAGCCGCTTACGAGCAGTACTTC.

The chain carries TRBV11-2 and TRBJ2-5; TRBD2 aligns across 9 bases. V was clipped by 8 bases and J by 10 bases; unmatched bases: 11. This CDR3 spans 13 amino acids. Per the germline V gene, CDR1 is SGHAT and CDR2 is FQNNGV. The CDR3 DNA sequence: TGTGCCAGCTCGGGACTAGCCGGACGTGGCCAGTACTTC. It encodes CASSGLAGRGQYF. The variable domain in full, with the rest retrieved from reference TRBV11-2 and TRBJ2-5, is EAGVAQSPRYKIIEKRQSVAFWCNPISGHATLYWYQQILGQGPKLLIQFQNNGVVDDSQLPKDRFSAERLKGVDSTLKIQPAKLEDSAVYLCASSGLAGRGQYFGPGTRLLVL.

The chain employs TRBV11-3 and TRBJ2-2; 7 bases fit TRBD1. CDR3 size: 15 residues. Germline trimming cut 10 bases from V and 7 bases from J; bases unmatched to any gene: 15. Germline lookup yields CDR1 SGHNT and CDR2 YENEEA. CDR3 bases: TGTGCCATCAGTTCCACGACAGGGTTTAACGGGGAGCTGTTTTTT. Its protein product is CAISSTTGFNGELFF.

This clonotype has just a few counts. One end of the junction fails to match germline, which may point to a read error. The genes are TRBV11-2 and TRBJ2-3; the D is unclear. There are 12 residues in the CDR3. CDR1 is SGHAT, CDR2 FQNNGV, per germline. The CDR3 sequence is CSSSLYTDTQYF. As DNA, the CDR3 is TGTTCCAGCAGCCTCTACACAGATACGCAGTATTTT.

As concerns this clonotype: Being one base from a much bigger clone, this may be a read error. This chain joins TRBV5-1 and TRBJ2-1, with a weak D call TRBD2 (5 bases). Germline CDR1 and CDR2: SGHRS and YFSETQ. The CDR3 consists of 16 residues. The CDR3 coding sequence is TGCACCAGCAGCTTGGAGGCGGTAGGCTCCTACAATGAGCAGTTCTTC. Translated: CTSSLEAVGSYNEQFF.

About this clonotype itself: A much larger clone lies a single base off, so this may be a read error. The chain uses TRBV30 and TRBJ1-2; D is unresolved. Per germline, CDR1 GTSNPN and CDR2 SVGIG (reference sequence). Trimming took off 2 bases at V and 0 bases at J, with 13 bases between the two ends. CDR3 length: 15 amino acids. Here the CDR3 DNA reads TGTGCCTGGAGTATGACGAGTCTAGCTAACTATGGCTACACCTTC. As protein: CAWSMTSLANYGYTF.

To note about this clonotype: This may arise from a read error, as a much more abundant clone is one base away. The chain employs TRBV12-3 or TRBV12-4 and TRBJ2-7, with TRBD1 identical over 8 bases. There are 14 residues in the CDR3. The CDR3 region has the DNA TGTACCAGCAGTACAGGACAGGGACCTTACGAGCAGTACTTC. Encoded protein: CTSSTGQGPYEQYF.

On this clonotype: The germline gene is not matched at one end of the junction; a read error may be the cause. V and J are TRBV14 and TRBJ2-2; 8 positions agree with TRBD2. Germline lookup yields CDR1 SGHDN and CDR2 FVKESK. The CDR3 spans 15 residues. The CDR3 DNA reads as TGTGCCAACAGCCAACGACTAGCGCGCACCGGGCAGCTGTTTTTT. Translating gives CANSQRLARTGQLFF.

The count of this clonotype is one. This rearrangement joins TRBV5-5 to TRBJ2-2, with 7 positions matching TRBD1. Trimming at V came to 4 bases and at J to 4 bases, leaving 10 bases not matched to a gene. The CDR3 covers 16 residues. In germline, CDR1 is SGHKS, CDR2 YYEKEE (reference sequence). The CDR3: CASSQNPGQLTGELFF. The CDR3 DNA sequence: TGTGCCAGCAGCCAAAACCCGGGACAGCTCACCGGGGAGCTGTTTTTT.

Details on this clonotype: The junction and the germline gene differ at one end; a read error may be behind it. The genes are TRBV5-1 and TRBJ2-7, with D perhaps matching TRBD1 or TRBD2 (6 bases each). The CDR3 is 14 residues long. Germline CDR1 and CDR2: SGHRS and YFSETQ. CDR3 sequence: CASNLEGRGYEQYF. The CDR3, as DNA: TGCGCCAGCAACTTGGAGGGCAGGGGCTACGAGCAGTACTTC. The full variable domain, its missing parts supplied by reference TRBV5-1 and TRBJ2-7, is KAGVTQTPRYLIKTRGQQVTLSCSPISGHRSVSWYQQTPGQGLQFLFEYFSETQRNKGNFPGRFSGRQFSNSRSEMNVSTLELGDSALYLCASNLEGRGYEQYFGPGTRLTVT.

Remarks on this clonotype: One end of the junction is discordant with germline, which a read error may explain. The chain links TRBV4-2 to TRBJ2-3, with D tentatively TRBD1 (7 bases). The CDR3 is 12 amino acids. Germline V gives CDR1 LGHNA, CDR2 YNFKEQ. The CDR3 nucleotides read TGTGCCCGCAGCCAGGGGGAGGATACGCGGTATTTT. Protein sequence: CARSQGEDTRYF.

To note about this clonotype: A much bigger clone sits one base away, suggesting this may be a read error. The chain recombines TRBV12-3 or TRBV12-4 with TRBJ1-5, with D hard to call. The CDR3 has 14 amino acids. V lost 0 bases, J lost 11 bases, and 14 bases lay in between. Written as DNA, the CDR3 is TGTGCCAGCAGTTTAGCGGGAACCAGGAGCGCCCAGCATTTT. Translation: CASSLAGTRSAQHF.

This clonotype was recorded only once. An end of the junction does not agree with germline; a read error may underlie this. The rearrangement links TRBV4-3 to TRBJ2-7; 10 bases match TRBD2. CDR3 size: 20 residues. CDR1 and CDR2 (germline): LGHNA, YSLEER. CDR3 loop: CTSRYNPGTSAFPLGNEQYF. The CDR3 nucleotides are TGCACCAGCAGATACAACCCCGGGACTAGCGCTTTCCCTCTGGGCAACGAGCAGTACTTC.

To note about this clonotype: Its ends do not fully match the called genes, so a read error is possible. The CDR3 sequence: CVSSLDKGKKQYF. As DNA, the CDR3 is TGTGTCAGCAGTTTAGACAAGGGAAAAAAGCAGTACTTC. The J gene is TRBJ2-7, the V gene TRBV12-3 or TRBV12-4; D not certain. The CDR3 runs 13 residues.

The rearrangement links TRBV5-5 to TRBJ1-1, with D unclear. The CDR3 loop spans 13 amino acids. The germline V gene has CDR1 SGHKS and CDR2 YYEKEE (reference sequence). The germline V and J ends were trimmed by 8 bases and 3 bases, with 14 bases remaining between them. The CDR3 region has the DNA TGTGCCAGTAGCCTGGGCGGGGACACTGAAGCTTTCTTT. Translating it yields CASSLGGDTEAFF.

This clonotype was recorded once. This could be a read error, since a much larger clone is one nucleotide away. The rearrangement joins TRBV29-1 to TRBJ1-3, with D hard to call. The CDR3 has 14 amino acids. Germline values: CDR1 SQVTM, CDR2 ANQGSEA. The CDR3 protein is CSVDEGHSGSTIYF. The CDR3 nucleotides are TGCAGCGTTGACGAGGGTCACTCTGGAAGCACCATATATTTT.

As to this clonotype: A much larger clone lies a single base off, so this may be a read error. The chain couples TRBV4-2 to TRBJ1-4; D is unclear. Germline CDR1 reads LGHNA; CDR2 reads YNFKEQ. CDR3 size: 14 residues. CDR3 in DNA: TGTACCAGCAGCCAAGAGGGCAGAAATGAAAAACTGTTTTTT. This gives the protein CTSSQEGRNEKLFF.

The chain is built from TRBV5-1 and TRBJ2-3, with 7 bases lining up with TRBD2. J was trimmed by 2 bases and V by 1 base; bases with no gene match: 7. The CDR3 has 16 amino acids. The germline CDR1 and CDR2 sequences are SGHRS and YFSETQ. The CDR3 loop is CASSLSSGTTTDTQYF. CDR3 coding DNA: TGCGCCAGCAGCTTGAGCAGCGGGACCACCACAGATACGCAGTATTTT.

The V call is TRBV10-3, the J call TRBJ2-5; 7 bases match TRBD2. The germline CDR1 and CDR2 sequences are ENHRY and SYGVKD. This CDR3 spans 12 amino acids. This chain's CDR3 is CATGRERETQYF. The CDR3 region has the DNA TGTGCTACTGGGCGGGAGAGGGAGACCCAGTACTTC.